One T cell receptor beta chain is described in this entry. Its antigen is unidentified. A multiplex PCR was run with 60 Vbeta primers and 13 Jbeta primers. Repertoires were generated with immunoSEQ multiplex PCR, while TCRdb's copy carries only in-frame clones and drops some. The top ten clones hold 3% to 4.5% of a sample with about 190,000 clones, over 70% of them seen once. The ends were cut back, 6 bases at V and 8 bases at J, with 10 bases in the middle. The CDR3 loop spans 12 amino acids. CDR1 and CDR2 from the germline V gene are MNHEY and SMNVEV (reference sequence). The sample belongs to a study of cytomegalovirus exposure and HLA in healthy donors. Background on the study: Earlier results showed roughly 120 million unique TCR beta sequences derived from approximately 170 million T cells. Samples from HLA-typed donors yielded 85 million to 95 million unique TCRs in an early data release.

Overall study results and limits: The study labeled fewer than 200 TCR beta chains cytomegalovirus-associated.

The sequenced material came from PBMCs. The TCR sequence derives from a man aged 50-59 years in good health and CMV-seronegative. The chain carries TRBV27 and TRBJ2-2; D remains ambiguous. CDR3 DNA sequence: TGTGCCAGCAGCCCCGTCAGAGGGGAGCTGTTTTTT. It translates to CASSPVRGELFF.